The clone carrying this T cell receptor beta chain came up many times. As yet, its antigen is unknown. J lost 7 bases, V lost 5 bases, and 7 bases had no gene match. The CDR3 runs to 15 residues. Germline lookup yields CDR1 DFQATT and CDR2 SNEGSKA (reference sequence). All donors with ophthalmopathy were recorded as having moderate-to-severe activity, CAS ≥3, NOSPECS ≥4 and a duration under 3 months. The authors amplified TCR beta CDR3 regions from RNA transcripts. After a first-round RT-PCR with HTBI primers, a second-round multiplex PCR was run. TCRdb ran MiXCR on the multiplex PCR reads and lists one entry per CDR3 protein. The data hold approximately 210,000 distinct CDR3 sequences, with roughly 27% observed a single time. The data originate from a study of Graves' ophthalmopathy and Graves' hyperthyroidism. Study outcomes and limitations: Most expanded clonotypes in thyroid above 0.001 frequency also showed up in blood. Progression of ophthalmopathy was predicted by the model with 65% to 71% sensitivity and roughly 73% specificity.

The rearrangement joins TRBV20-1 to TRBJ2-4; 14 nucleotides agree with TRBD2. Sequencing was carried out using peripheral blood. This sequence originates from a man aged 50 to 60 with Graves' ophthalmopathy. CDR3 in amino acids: CSASPTSGRANIQYF. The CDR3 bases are TGCAGTGCTTCACCGACTAGCGGGAGGGCTAACATTCAGTACTTC.